Presented here are 24 T cell receptor beta chains from one specimen sequenced in a study of PD-1 blockade in classical Hodgkin lymphoma. Every patient had relapsed following autologous stem cell transplantation, and cohorts differed in brentuximab vedotin exposure. Generated by immunoSEQ multiplex PCR, the TCRdb table keeps only in-frame clones and is missing some. This sample has 49,000 or so clones, with around three quarters found just once. The material sequenced was peripheral blood mononuclear cells (PBMCs), taken before the second cycle of nivolumab. The origin of the receptors is a human donor with classical Hodgkin lymphoma.

This chain connects TRBV2 to TRBJ2-1; 9 nucleotides align to TRBD2. Germline lookup yields CDR1 SNHLY and CDR2 FYNNEI. The CDR3 covers 15 residues. V shed 3 bases, J shed 7 bases, and the junction held 7 bases outside the gene matches. The CDR3 loop is CASSEKGGGANEQFF. The CDR3 DNA follows: TGTGCCAGCAGTGAGAAGGGCGGGGGGGCGAATGAGCAGTTCTTC.

The V gene is TRBV27, the J gene TRBJ1-4; a possible D gene is TRBD1 (5 bases). Trimming shortened V by 5 bases and J by 3 bases, and 13 bases separated the two germline ends. The CDR3 sequence is 15 residues long. CDR1 and CDR2 (germline): MNHEY, SMNVEV (reference sequence). In nucleotides, the CDR3 is TGTGCCAGCAGTCCGAGACAGTTAGCTAATGAAAAACTGTTTTTT. It yields the protein CASSPRQLANEKLFF. Drawing the rest from reference TRBV27 and TRBJ1-4, the complete variable domain is EAQVTQNPRYLITVTGKKLTVTCSQNMNHEYMSWYRQDPGLGLRQIYYSMNVEVTDKGDVPEGYKVSRKEKRNFPLILESPSPNQTSLYFCASSPRQLANEKLFFGSGTQLSVL.

V usage is TRBV4-2 and J usage is TRBJ2-1; TRBD2 agrees at 13 bases. The CDR3 covers 15 residues. V shed 4 bases, J shed 9 bases, and the junction held 6 bases outside the gene matches. The germline V gene has CDR1 LGHNA and CDR2 YNFKEQ. DNA for the CDR3: TGTGCCAGCAGCCCACTAGCGGGAGGGCCCGGTGAGCAGTTCTTC. It translates to CASSPLAGGPGEQFF.

The chain recombines TRBV5-1 with TRBJ2-5, with a possible D match to TRBD2 (6 bases). Per germline, CDR1 SGHRS and CDR2 YFSETQ. The V end was cut by 0 bases, the J end by 3 bases, with 12 bases between. The CDR3 covers 15 residues. Here the CDR3 reads CASSLAALAEETQYF. CDR3 bases: TGCGCCAGCAGCTTGGCTGCGTTAGCGGAAGAGACCCAGTACTTC.

Regarding this clone: One end of the junction does not line up with germline, which may come from a read error. This sequence joins TRBV7-9 and TRBJ1-2; D unresolved. CDR1 is SEHNR and CDR2 is FQNEAQ in the germline V gene (reference sequence). The CDR3 covers 12 residues. CDR3 nucleotide sequence: TGTGCCAGCAGCTTATATCCCTATGGCTACGCCTTC. Its translation: CASSLYPYGYAF.

This clone appeared a single time. The CDR3 loop is CASSFGNMNEQYF. CDR3 in DNA: TGTGCCAGCAGTTTCGGGAACATGAACGAGCAGTACTTC. The chain links TRBV6-4 to TRBJ2-7; tentatively, D is TRBD2 (5 bases). There are 13 residues in the CDR3. CDR1 and CDR2 (germline): MRHNA, SNTAGT. The ends were cut back, 5 bases at V and 5 bases at J, with 13 bases in the middle.

The V gene is TRBV7-3, the J gene TRBJ2-7; D is undetermined. The germline V and J ends were trimmed by 3 bases and 0 bases, with 9 bases remaining between them. Germline V gene sequence: CDR1 SGHTA, CDR2 FQGTGA. This CDR3 is 14 amino acids long. CDR3 residues: CASSLSAFSYEQYF. The CDR3 region has the DNA TGTGCCAGCAGCTTGAGCGCGTTCTCCTACGAGCAGTACTTC.

A remark on this clone: A far larger clone lies a single base away; this is likely a read error. Other DNA sequences within the sample encode an identical CDR3. The chain links TRBV30 to TRBJ1-6, with D hard to call. Per germline, CDR1 GTSNPN and CDR2 SVGIG (reference sequence). V lost 3 bases and J lost 4, with 7 bases in between. CDR3 size: 13 residues. Here the CDR3 reads CAWSHPYNSPLHF. In nucleotides, the CDR3 is TGTGCCTGGAGCCACCCATATAATTCACCCCTCCACTTT. The complete variable domain, with remaining parts taken from reference TRBV30 and TRBJ1-6, reads SQTIHQWPATLVQPVGSPLSLECTVEGTSNPNLYWYRQAAGRGLQLLFYSVGIGQISSEVPQNLSASRPQDRQFILSSKKLLLSDSGFYLCAWSHPYNSPLHFGNGTRLTVT.

Here the CDR3 reads CASRLRDGHQPQHF. The CDR3 DNA reads as TGTGCCAGCAGACTCCGGGACGGACATCAGCCCCAGCATTTT. The V call is TRBV28, the J call TRBJ1-5; possible D gene TRBD1, 5 bases. V lost 6 bases and J 5 bases, leaving 14 bases between the germline ends. The CDR3 is 14 residues long. The germline V gene has CDR1 MDHEN and CDR2 SYDVKM.

The rearrangement uses TRBV5-4 and TRBJ1-4; D is undetermined. The CDR3 has 14 residues. Trimming shortened V by 1 base and J by 3 bases, and 7 bases separated the two germline ends. In germline, CDR1 is SGHNT, CDR2 YYREEE (reference sequence). The CDR3 DNA reads TGTGCCAGCAGCTTGTACATCGCTAATGAAAAACTGTTTTTT. This codes for CASSLYIANEKLFF.

The chain uses TRBV7-3 and TRBJ2-5; D ambiguous. Germline V gene data show CDR1 as SGHTA and CDR2 as FQGTGA. V lost 2 bases to trimming and J lost 5 bases, with 9 bases between them. The CDR3 contains 13 residues. CDR3 in amino acids: CASSLGSLETQYF. The CDR3 nucleotides are TGTGCCAGCAGCTTAGGTAGCCTTGAGACCCAGTACTTC. Full variable domain (missing parts from reference TRBV7-3 and TRBJ2-5): GAGVSQTPSNKVTEKGKYVELRCDPISGHTALYWYRQSLGQGPEFLIYFQGTGAADDSGLPNDRFFAVRPEGSVSTLKIQRTERGDSAVYLCASSLGSLETQYFGPGTRLLVL.

This rearrangement joins TRBV30 to TRBJ2-1; 10 bases map to TRBD2. CDR3 length: 16 amino acids. V shed 3 bases and J 6 bases; nucleotides not matched to a gene: 11. Germline V gives CDR1 GTSNPN, CDR2 SVGIG (reference sequence). The CDR3, as DNA: TGTGCCTGGAGACAAAGAGGAAGCGGGAGGGCCAATGAGCAGTTCTTC. It specifies CAWRQRGSGRANEQFF.

J is TRBJ2-7 and V is TRBV25-1, with D uncertain. V was pared by 4 bases and J by 4 bases, with 11 bases between. The germline CDR1 and CDR2 sequences are MGHDK and SYGVNS. This CDR3 comprises 13 residues. The CDR3 DNA follows: TGTGCCAGCAGTGGCAACGGGCGATACGAGCAGTACTTC. This encodes CASSGNGRYEQYF.

The gene calls are TRBV7-2 and TRBJ1-1; the D is unclear. V lost 5 bases and J 4 bases, leaving 11 bases between the germline ends. From germline, CDR1 is SGHTA and CDR2 FQGNSA. There are 13 residues in the CDR3. CDR3 nucleotide sequence: TGTGCCAGCAGCCCTCGGAGGGTCACTGAAGCTTTCTTT. Its protein is CASSPRRVTEAFF.

The rearrangement joins TRBV5-5 to TRBJ1-5, with TRBD1 matching over 9 bases. Germline trimming cut 2 bases from V and 1 base from J; bases unmatched to any gene: 10. Germline loops: CDR1 SGHKS, CDR2 YYEKEE (reference sequence). The CDR3 sequence is 18 residues long. Here the CDR3 DNA reads TGTGCCAGCAGCTTTGGAGTTTCGGGACAGGGAAGCAATCAGCCCCAGCATTTT. This sequence encodes CASSFGVSGQGSNQPQHF. The variable domain in full, with the rest retrieved from reference TRBV5-5 and TRBJ1-5, is DAGVTQSPTHLIKTRGQQVTLRCSPISGHKSVSWYQQVLGQGPQFIFQYYEKEERGRGNFPDRFSARQFPNYSSELNVNALLLGDSALYLCASSFGVSGQGSNQPQHFGDGTRLSIL.

This chain links TRBV27 with TRBJ2-7, with D unresolved. V shed 3 bases and J shed 2 bases, with 5 bases lying between them. This CDR3 has 12 residues. CDR1 and CDR2 (germline): MNHEY, SMNVEV (reference sequence). The DNA of the CDR3 is TGTGCCAGCAGTTTTTCCACCTACGAGCAGTACTTC. This codes for CASSFSTYEQYF.

V usage is TRBV11-3 and J usage is TRBJ1-1; D possibly corresponds to TRBD1 (6 bases). Trimming cost V 5 bases and J 11 bases, with 18 bases left between them. This CDR3 comprises 13 residues. Germline lookup yields CDR1 SGHNT and CDR2 YENEEA. The CDR3 DNA follows: TGTGCCAGCAGCCGCGACAGGTTAGGTGACGCTTTCTTT. Translated, it gives CASSRDRLGDAFF.

Here the CDR3 reads CASSYALGGGELFF. The CDR3 DNA is TGTGCCAGCAGTTACGCCTTGGGGGGCGGGGAGCTGTTTTTT. This chain links TRBV6-9 with TRBJ2-2, with D perhaps TRBD2 (6 bases). The V end lost 3 bases, the J end lost 7 bases, and 12 bases lay between the germline ends. This CDR3 contains 14 residues. CDR1 and CDR2 (germline): MNHGY, SVAAGI.

V and J are TRBV10-3 and TRBJ2-7, with D possibly TRBD2 on 7 matching bases. V lost 7 bases and J 4 bases, leaving 17 bases between the germline ends. The germline V gene encodes CDR1 ENHRY and CDR2 SYGVKD. The CDR3 is 14 residues long. This CDR3 is CAINKGGGGYEQYF. The CDR3 DNA reads as TGTGCCATCAATAAGGGGGGGGGCGGATACGAGCAGTACTTC.

This chain connects TRBV6-1 to TRBJ2-5; D tentatively reads TRBD1 or TRBD2 (6 bases each). This CDR3 region has 14 residues. Trimming removed 4 bases at V and 2 bases at J, with 11 bases between. Germline CDR1 reads MNHNS; CDR2 reads SASEGT. CDR3: CASSVTGRQETQYF. The CDR3 bases are TGTGCCAGCAGTGTAACAGGGAGGCAAGAGACCCAGTACTTC.

The chain carries TRBV21-1 and TRBJ1-5. TRBV21-1 is a pseudogene locus. This CDR3 region has 15 residues. CDR3 residues: CAIRRGPYSNQPQHF. The CDR3 nucleotides are TGTGCCATCAGAAGGGGACCTTATAGCAATCAGCCCCAGCATTTT.

J is TRBJ2-3 and V is TRBV2, with 7 positions matching TRBD2. The CDR3 is made up of 15 amino acids. Germline V gene lookup returns CDR1 SNHLY and CDR2 FYNNEI. V shed 3 bases, J shed 3 bases, and the junction held 6 bases outside the gene matches. The CDR3 nucleotides are TGTGCCAGCAGTGATCCTAGCGGTCCTACAGATACGCAGTATTTT. It codes for CASSDPSGPTDTQYF.

The chain combines TRBV27 with TRBJ1-6, with no clear D. Germline V gene data show CDR1 as MNHEY and CDR2 as SMNVEV (reference sequence). The CDR3 consists of 16 residues. V was trimmed by 5 bases and J by 6 bases, leaving 17 bases between them. CDR3 amino acids: CASSVRAVKLNSPLHF. The DNA for the CDR3 is TGTGCCAGCAGTGTCCGTGCCGTAAAGCTTAATTCACCCCTCCACTTT.

The rearrangement joins TRBV19 to TRBJ2-3; 13 nucleotides align to TRBD2. CDR3 length: 17 residues. Germline CDR1 is LNHDA and CDR2 is SQIVND (reference sequence). J lost 4 bases, V lost 3 bases, and 7 bases had no gene match. CDR3 amino acids: CASSITSGRAQADTQYF. The CDR3 region has the DNA TGTGCCAGTAGTATCACTAGCGGGAGGGCCCAGGCAGATACGCAGTATTTT. Together with reference TRBV19 and TRBJ2-3, the CDR3 gives the full variable domain: DGGITQSPKYLFRKEGQNVTLSCEQNLNHDAMYWYRQDPGQGLRLIYYSQIVNDFQKGDIAEGYSVSREKKESFPLTVTSAQKNPTAFYLCASSITSGRAQADTQYFGPGTRLTVL.